A single sample gave rise to the 25 T cell receptor beta chains below, sequenced in a study of cytomegalovirus exposure and HLA in healthy donors. PCR amplification relied on 60 Vbeta primers (plus 13 Jbeta primers). Assay: immunoSEQ multiplex PCR; the TCRdb copy retains only in-frame clones and omits some. The sample has 150,000 to 200,000 clones, about three quarters seen once. The sequenced sample was PBMCs. Source of these receptors: a woman aged 55-69 years in good health and CMV-seropositive.

The genes are TRBV18 and TRBJ1-2, with 7 bases fitting TRBD1. The ends lost 5 bases at V and 4 bases at J; junction bases unmatched: 7. There are 14 residues in the CDR3. CDR1 is KGHSH, CDR2 LQKENI, per germline. CDR3 amino acids: CASSVQGNAYGYTF. CDR3 bases: TGTGCCAGCTCAGTACAGGGGAATGCCTATGGCTACACCTTC. The whole variable domain, filled in from reference TRBV18 and TRBJ1-2, reads NAGVMQNPRHLVRRRGQEARLRCSPMKGHSHVYWYRQLPEEGLKFMVYLQKENIIDESGMPKERFSAEFPKEGPSILRIQQVVRGDSAAYFCASSVQGNAYGYTFGSGTRLTVV.

The chain joins TRBV19 to TRBJ1-6; D uncertain. This CDR3 comprises 15 residues. Germline V gene sequence: CDR1 LNHDA, CDR2 SQIVND (reference sequence). The germline V and J ends were trimmed by 5 bases and 7 bases, with 15 bases remaining between them. The CDR3, as DNA: TGTGCCAGTAGTCCTGACGCTCTAGCAAATTCACCCCTCCACTTT. This gives the protein CASSPDALANSPLHF.

The chain carries TRBV7-9 and TRBJ2-6; TRBD1 aligns across 7 bases. Looked up from germline, CDR1 is SEHNR and CDR2 is FQNEAQ (reference sequence). The V segment lost 3 bases and the J segment 3 bases; nucleotides outside the gene matches: 2. The CDR3 covers 15 residues. This chain's CDR3 is CASSLTGIGANVLTF. DNA of the CDR3: TGTGCCAGCAGCTTGACAGGGATTGGGGCCAACGTCCTGACTTTC. The complete variable domain, with remaining parts taken from reference TRBV7-9 and TRBJ2-6, reads DTGVSQNPRHKITKRGQNVTFRCDPISEHNRLYWYRQTLGQGPEFLTYFQNEAQLEKSRLLSDRFSAERPKGSFSTLEIQRTEQGDSAMYLCASSLTGIGANVLTFGAGSRLTVL.

This clone showed up just a few times. The rearrangement uses TRBV27 and TRBJ1-5, with TRBD1 identical over 11 bases. V lost 4 bases to trimming and J lost 4 bases; unmatched junction nucleotides: 9. The CDR3 has 17 residues. Germline V gene sequence: CDR1 MNHEY, CDR2 SMNVEV (reference sequence). CDR3 bases: TGTGCCAGCAGTTCTTCCTCCGGGACAGGGGGGAATCAGCCCCAGCATTTT. Translating gives CASSSSSGTGGNQPQHF.

This clone was recorded a few times. This chain uses TRBV7-2 with TRBJ1-6; D might be TRBD1 (6 bases). Germline CDR1 and CDR2: SGHTA and FQGNSA. The germline V and J ends were trimmed by 1 base and 8 bases, with 12 bases remaining between them. The CDR3 consists of 15 residues. CDR3: CASSLGVQGYSPLHF. CDR3 DNA sequence: TGTGCCAGCAGCTTAGGGGTGCAGGGGTATTCACCCCTCCACTTT.

There are a few counts of this clone. The chain recombines TRBV12-5 with TRBJ2-5; 7 bases are a match to TRBD2. The V segment lost 8 bases and the J segment 6 bases; nucleotides outside the gene matches: 15. Germline values: CDR1 LGHNT, CDR2 FRNRAP. The CDR3 totals 15 residues. DNA of the CDR3: TGTGCTAGTAAGGGCCCCGGTACTAGCGATCAGACCCAGTACTTC. Protein sequence: CASKGPGTSDQTQYF.

This clone was recorded a few times. This chain uses TRBV20-1 with TRBJ2-7, with 7 bases aligning to TRBD1. Trimming at V came to 5 bases and at J to 4 bases, leaving 2 bases not matched to a gene. The CDR3 extends over 11 amino acids. CDR1 is DFQATT and CDR2 is SNEGSKA in the germline V gene (reference sequence). The CDR3 protein is CSARQGYEQYF. The CDR3 DNA follows: TGCAGTGCTCGACAGGGTTACGAGCAGTACTTC.

The genes are TRBV30 and TRBJ2-5, with 9 bases fitting TRBD2. The CDR3 extends over 15 amino acids. The germline V gene encodes CDR1 GTSNPN and CDR2 SVGIG (reference sequence). V trimming: 0 bases; J trimming: 1 base; junction bases outside the gene matches: 3. The CDR3 loop reads CAWSVASGAQETQYF. Here the CDR3 DNA reads TGTGCCTGGAGTGTAGCTAGCGGGGCCCAAGAGACCCAGTACTTC.

The rearrangement joins TRBV28 to TRBJ1-1; D is possibly TRBD1 (5 bases). Germline-derived CDR1 and CDR2 are MDHEN and SYDVKM. The CDR3 totals 14 residues. V lost 9 bases and J lost 1, with 15 bases in between. The CDR3 region is CASRRGGANTEAFF. The DNA of the CDR3 is TGTGCCAGTCGGAGGGGCGGGGCGAACACTGAAGCTTTCTTT. The full variable domain, with the rest looked up from reference TRBV28 and TRBJ1-1, is DVKVTQSSRYLVKRTGEKVFLECVQDMDHENMFWYRQDPGLGLRLIYFSYDVKMKEKGDIPEGYSVSREKKERFSLILESASTNQTSMYLCASRRGGANTEAFFGQGTRLTVV.

A single count supports this clone. The rearrangement links TRBV6-1 to TRBJ2-3, with D possibly being TRBD2 (5 bases). The CDR3 length is 15 residues. The germline V and J ends were trimmed by 11 bases and 3 bases, with 21 bases remaining between them. The V gene's germline CDR1 is MNHNS and CDR2 SASEGT. This CDR3 is CASKGWFGVTDTQYF. The CDR3 nucleotides are TGTGCCTCCAAAGGGTGGTTCGGGGTTACAGATACGCAGTATTTT.

This chain uses TRBV30 with TRBJ1-4, with unresolved D. The CDR3 is made up of 12 amino acids. Germline assignment: CDR1 GTSNPN and CDR2 SVGIG (reference sequence). The CDR3, as DNA: TGTGCATCAGAGGCCCCGGCCGAAAAACTGTTTTTT. It encodes CASEAPAEKLFF.

The chain couples TRBV10-3 to TRBJ2-3; a possible D gene is TRBD1 (6 bases). The germline V gene encodes CDR1 ENHRY and CDR2 SYGVKD. The V gene lost 6 bases and the J gene lost 6 bases, with 10 bases spanning the gap. This CDR3 region has 12 residues. CDR3 bases: TGTGCCATCAGCCCACAGGGTGATACGCAGTATTTT. Translated: CAISPQGDTQYF.

This clone has only one observation. This chain uses TRBV18 with TRBJ1-1; maybe TRBD1 (6 bases). The CDR3 has 16 residues. Deletions cut 0 bases from V and 1 base from J, with 12 bases between. The V gene's germline CDR1 is KGHSH and CDR2 LQKENI. CDR3 nucleotide sequence: TGTGCCAGCTCACCACCAGCAGGGGTCGGGAACACTGAAGCTTTCTTT. This encodes CASSPPAGVGNTEAFF.

The CDR3 protein is CATSRAVGTSKGEQYF. The CDR3 bases are TGTGCCACCAGCAGAGCAGTGGGGACTAGTAAGGGCGAGCAGTACTTC. The chain links TRBV15 to TRBJ2-7; 8 bases fit TRBD2. The CDR3 length is 16 residues. After removal of 1 base from V and 6 bases from J, the junction contained 11 bases not matched to a gene. Per germline, CDR1 LNHNV and CDR2 YYDKDF (reference sequence).

This chain connects TRBV2 to TRBJ2-7, with TRBD2 matching over 13 bases. This CDR3 has 15 amino acids. The V segment lost 8 bases and the J segment 5 bases; nucleotides outside the gene matches: 9. Germline loops: CDR1 SNHLY, CDR2 FYNNEI. CDR3 DNA: TGTGCCAGCTCGGTACTAGCGGGGGGGATCAACGAGCAGTACTTC. Translating gives CASSVLAGGINEQYF.

The V and J genes are TRBV2 and TRBJ2-6; TRBD2 might be the D (6 bases). V was shortened by 8 bases and J by 2 bases, with 19 bases between the two germline ends. The CDR3 has 17 amino acids. Per the germline V gene, CDR1 is SNHLY and CDR2 is FYNNEI. CDR3 amino acids: CASGRQGSRTGANVLTF. CDR3 bases: TGTGCCAGCGGGAGGCAGGGCTCCCGTACTGGGGCCAACGTCCTGACTTTC.

V and J are TRBV29-1 and TRBJ1-5; D gene unclear. The CDR3 runs 13 residues. Between the trimmed V and J ends, which lost 4 bases and 2 bases, there was a span of 9 bases. Germline V gives CDR1 SQVTM, CDR2 ANQGSEA. CDR3 amino acids: CSVAAQGNQPQHF. In DNA, the CDR3 is TGCAGCGTTGCTGCCCAGGGCAATCAGCCCCAGCATTTT.

This chain joins TRBV18 and TRBJ2-2; D is possibly TRBD2 (5 bases). The CDR3 runs to 14 residues. Trimming removed 6 bases at V and 3 bases at J, with 11 bases between. Germline lookup yields CDR1 KGHSH and CDR2 LQKENI. CDR3 in DNA: TGTGCCAGCTCCGAGGCGGGTTACACCGGGGAGCTGTTTTTT. Protein product: CASSEAGYTGELFF.

V usage is TRBV28 and J usage is TRBJ2-1, with 7 nucleotides matching TRBD1. The CDR3 loop spans 12 amino acids. CDR1 and CDR2 (germline): MDHEN, SYDVKM. Trimming cost V 8 bases and J 4 bases; bases outside gene matches: 2. DNA for the CDR3: TGTGCCAGCTTGGACAGGTACAATGAGCAGTTCTTC. It specifies CASLDRYNEQFF.

This chain joins TRBV6-6 and TRBJ2-5; D might be TRBD2 (5 bases). Germline CDR1 MNHNY, CDR2 SVGAGI (reference sequence). CDR3 length equals 14 residues. V was cut by 4 bases and J by 7 bases, with 16 bases left in between. CDR3 amino acids: CASSSTGPEGTQYF. The DNA of the CDR3 is TGTGCCAGCAGTTCGACCGGGCCAGAGGGGACCCAGTACTTC.

This clone came up a few times. This chain uses TRBV7-2 with TRBJ2-1; a weak D match, TRBD1 (6 bases). Germline V gene lookup returns CDR1 SGHTA and CDR2 FQGNSA. Trimming stripped 2 bases from V and 0 bases from J, with 17 bases between. The CDR3 has 18 residues. The CDR3 protein is CASSLSMRTVISYNEQFF. The DNA for the CDR3 is TGTGCCAGCAGCTTAAGTATGAGGACAGTGATCTCCTACAATGAGCAGTTCTTC.

The chain joins TRBV6-1 to TRBJ1-6; possibly TRBD1 for D (6 bases). The CDR3 covers 15 residues. Germline CDR1 and CDR2: MNHNS and SASEGT. V lost 2 bases to trimming and J lost 9 bases, with 14 bases between them. DNA for the CDR3: TGTGCCAGCAGTGAATCCCGGGGGGGCGGTTCACCCCTCCACTTT. It codes for CASSESRGGGSPLHF.

The V call is TRBV11-2, the J call TRBJ2-7; 7 bases fit TRBD2. Per germline, CDR1 SGHAT and CDR2 FQNNGV. J lost 12 bases, V lost 2 bases, and 13 bases had no gene match. CDR3 length: 14 residues. Written as DNA, the CDR3 is TGTGCCAGCAGCTTATCGGGCGGGAGCTCCAATTTGTACTTC. It is translated as CASSLSGGSSNLYF.

This clone was seen more than once but under ten times. CDR3 region: CASSSRGPGYNSPLHF. CDR3 nucleotides: TGTGCCAGCAGCTCCAGGGGGCCCGGGTATAATTCACCCCTCCACTTT. The chain joins TRBV11-2 to TRBJ1-6; TRBD1 matches 8 bases. Germline CDR1 is SGHAT and CDR2 is FQNNGV. The trim removed 4 bases at V and 4 bases at J, leaving 6 bases unmatched. The CDR3 spans 16 residues.

The genes are TRBV5-4 and TRBJ2-1, with 8 bases lining up with TRBD1. The CDR3 has 13 residues. The V gene's germline CDR1 is SGHNT and CDR2 YYREEE (reference sequence). V gave up 2 bases and J gave up 8 bases; unmatched junction bases: 3. Written as DNA, the CDR3 is TGTGCCAGCAGCTTACCACAGGGGGATGAGCAGTTCTTC. This encodes CASSLPQGDEQFF.